This T cell receptor (beta chain) was captured in a study of cytomegalovirus exposure and HLA in healthy donors. Findings and limits, study-wide: The study found most TCR sequences rare, yet found some public TCRs in many donors. In an earlier analysis, about 87% or about 30%: the productive usage of most TCR beta V segments. Associated with cytomegalovirus, according to the listing, were some 150 TCR beta chains.

The donors, nominally healthy at sampling, likely had unrecorded immune exposures. This PCR relied on a set of 60 Vbeta primers and 13 Jbeta primers. Clones were read by immunoSEQ multiplex PCR, and TCRdb kept only the in-frame ones, dropping some. The table lists 100,000 or so clones, approximately 72% of them singletons. For this clone: Its target is unknown.

The clonotype comes from a man aged 25-45 years in good health and CMV-seronegative. Sequencing input: PBMCs.

CDR3 amino acids: CASSPRLDSGANVLTF. In DNA form, the CDR3 reads TGTGCCAGCAGCCCCCGCTTAGACTCTGGGGCCAACGTCCTGACTTTC. This rearrangement joins TRBV7-6 to TRBJ2-6, with D unresolved. CDR3 length: 16 residues. CDR1 and CDR2 from the germline V gene are SGHVS and FNYEAQ. Between the trimmed V and J ends, which lost 5 bases and 0 bases, there was a span of 11 bases.